This T cell receptor beta chain was recorded in a study of T cells in Graves' hyperthyroidism and ophthalmopathy. Whole-study findings and limits: Clonotypes that were expanded in thyroid above 0.001 mostly appeared in blood too.

This clonotype occurred a few times. Antigen: not known. Not enrolled were patients with uncontrolled infection, other autoimmune disease, pregnancy or lactation. Diagnoses were established using clinical symptoms, serum thyroxine and TRAb, thyroid ultrasound and orbital computed tomography. The TCR beta CDR3 regions underwent amplification using RNA transcripts as the source. HTBI primers were the set used in a first-round RT-PCR of the TCR CDR3. TCRdb reanalysed the multiplex PCR reads using MiXCR and keeps one entry per CDR3 protein. The sample consists of about 570,000 distinct CDR3 sequences, 13% to 15% of them appearing once. This CDR3 contains 16 residues. Trimming at V came to 4 bases and at J to 4 bases, leaving 9 bases not matched to a gene. CDR1 is SGHTA and CDR2 is FQGNSA in the germline V gene.

The J gene is TRBJ2-2, the V gene TRBV7-2, with 7 nucleotides matching TRBD2. Sequencing used blood. The TCR was taken from a woman aged 40 to 55 with Graves' hyperthyroidism. In DNA, the CDR3 is TGTGCCAGCAGCTACCGGTCTAGCGGTACCACCGGGGAGCTGTTTTTT. Residues: CASSYRSSGTTGELFF.